This entry is about one T cell receptor (beta chain). The sample comes from a study of blood T cells in healthy people across ages. The authors ran a second PCR of 7 to 11 cycles using a sample-barcoded 5' primer and a J-beta primer mix. One entry per CDR3 protein results from TCRdb running MiXCR on the 5' RACE reads. The repertoire holds around 1,000,000 distinct CDR3 sequences, under 30% seen once, with approximately 0.7% in the top ten. These same records also appear under a second study, on T cells of mothers and their children. From that report: In unrelated and related pairs, TCR recombination output is shaped in a similar way by thymic selection. Normalized overlap was always slightly, never significantly, higher in related than unrelated mother-child pairs.

The TCR sequence derives from a girl under 10 years old in good health. Sequenced sample: blood.

For the CDR3, the DNA is TGTGCCACCAGTGTCGGGACAGACACAGATACGCAGTATTTT. Its protein product is CATSVGTDTDTQYF. The chain links TRBV24-1 to TRBJ2-3; 7 bases are a match to TRBD1. The CDR3 consists of 14 residues. The V segment lost 5 bases and the J segment 2 bases; nucleotides outside the gene matches: 3. CDR1 is KGHDR, CDR2 SFDVKD, per germline.